These T cell receptor beta chains were read from a single sample in a study of blood T cell repertoires in COVID-19. Sequencing used immunoSEQ multiplex PCR; TCRdb keeps in-frame clones, though not all of them. The sample has hundreds of thousands of clones; approximately 91% are singletons. Sequenced: peripheral blood. These receptors all stem from a woman aged 40 to 50 who had recovered from COVID-19. Each CDR3 is given with its conserved first and last residue. Each record gives: D gene, J gene, V gene, clone size, CDR3 DNA, CDR3 protein. D genes are given only for firm matches. Rows give clone size only sometimes, using once, few, many, or a class for an expanded clone.

NA,TRBJ1-1,TRBV11-2,NA,TGTGCCAGCAGCGACGTGTGGGCAACTGAAGCTTTCTTT,CASSDVWATEAFF
NA,TRBJ1-3,TRBV11-3,NA,TGTGCCAGCAGCTCCCAGCCGGGAGGGGGAAACACCATATATTTT,CASSSQPGGGNTIYF
TRBD2,TRBJ2-5,TRBV7-9,NA,TGTGCCAGCAGCCTCCTGGGGGGGAGTCAAGAGACCCAGTACTTC,CASSLLGGSQETQYF
NA,TRBJ2-6,TRBV12-3/TRBV12-4,once,TGTGCCAGCAGCGTATCTGGGGCCAACGTCCTGACTTTC,CASSVSGANVLTF
NA,TRBJ2-3,TRBV7-2,NA,TGTGCCAGCAGCATACAGACAGGTTATGAGGATACGCAGTATTTT,CASSIQTGYEDTQYF
NA,TRBJ2-1,TRBV2,once,TGTGCCAGCAGCACTAGTCCGGCAGATGAGCAGTTCTTC,CASSTSPADEQFF
NA,TRBJ2-3,TRBV9,NA,TGTGCCAGCAGCCGTGACTATGACACAGATACGCAGTATTTT,CASSRDYDTDTQYF
NA,TRBJ2-5,TRBV11-2,NA,TGTGCCAGCAGCTTAGGGAGGGGCAGGGAAGAGACCCAGTACTTC,CASSLGRGREETQYF
NA,TRBJ2-2,TRBV23-1,NA,TGCGCCAGCAGTCGTAGTAAGGAGGTTCGGGTCACCGGGGAGCTGTTTTTT,CASSRSKEVRVTGELFF
NA,TRBJ1-2,TRBV6-2/TRBV6-3,NA,TGTGCCAGCAGTTACCGGGATTCCTTCTATGGCTACACCTTC,CASSYRDSFYGYTF
NA,TRBJ2-5,TRBV5-4,NA,TGTGCCAGCAGCTTGGTAAACAGGGGAGGAGAGACCCAGTACTTC,CASSLVNRGGETQYF
NA,TRBJ2-7,TRBV12-3/TRBV12-4,NA,TGTGCCAGCAGTTTAGGCAGGGGCTACGAGCAGTACTTC,CASSLGRGYEQYF
NA,TRBJ1-2,TRBV27,NA,TGTGCCAGCAGTTTAGGCGGGGACCGCGCCTCTGGCTACACCTTC,CASSLGGDRASGYTF
NA,TRBJ1-2,TRBV12-3/TRBV12-4,NA,TGTGCCAGCAGTTTTGGAGGGATCGATGGCTACACCTTC,CASSFGGIDGYTF
TRBD1,TRBJ2-7,TRBV7-3,NA,TGTGCCAGCAGCCCGGGGACAGGAAGGTCCTACGAGCAGTACTTC,CASSPGTGRSYEQYF
TRBD2,TRBJ2-7,TRBV5-5,NA,TGTGCCAGCAGCACAACTAGCGGGAGGGCAGACGAGCAGTACTTC,CASSTTSGRADEQYF
TRBD2,TRBJ2-2,TRBV5-1,NA,TGCGCCAGCAGCCAACGGACTAGCGGGACGAACACCGGGGAGCTGTTTTTT,CASSQRTSGTNTGELFF
TRBD1,TRBJ1-3,TRBV7-2,few,TGTGCCAGCAGCACCCGGGACAGGGGGGGAGGAAACACCATATATTTT,CASSTRDRGGGNTIYF
TRBD2,TRBJ2-3,TRBV9,NA,TGTGCCAGCAGCTTGTACCGGGAATTACCGGGCGGGGGGGACACAGATACGCAGTATTTT,CASSLYRELPGGGDTDTQYF
TRBD1,TRBJ2-4,TRBV5-1,NA,TGCGCCAGCAGCTCACCTACAGGGGGCCAAGGAAACATTCAGTACTTC,CASSSPTGGQGNIQYF
TRBD2,TRBJ2-3,TRBV7-2,once,TGTGCCAGCAGCTTAGCAGCGGGGGAGGCTTCCACAGATACGCAGTATTTT,CASSLAAGEASTDTQYF